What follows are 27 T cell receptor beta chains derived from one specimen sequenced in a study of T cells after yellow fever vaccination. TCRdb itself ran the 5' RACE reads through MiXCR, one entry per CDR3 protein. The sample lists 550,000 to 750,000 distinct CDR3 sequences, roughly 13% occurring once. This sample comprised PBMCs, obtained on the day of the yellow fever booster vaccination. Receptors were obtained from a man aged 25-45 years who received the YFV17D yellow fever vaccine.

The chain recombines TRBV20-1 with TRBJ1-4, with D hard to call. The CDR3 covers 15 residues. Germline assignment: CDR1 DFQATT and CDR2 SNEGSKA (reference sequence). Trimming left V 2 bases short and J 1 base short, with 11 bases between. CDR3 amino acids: CSARIRGETNEKLFF. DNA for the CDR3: TGCAGTGCTAGAATCCGTGGGGAAACTAATGAAAAACTGTTTTTT.

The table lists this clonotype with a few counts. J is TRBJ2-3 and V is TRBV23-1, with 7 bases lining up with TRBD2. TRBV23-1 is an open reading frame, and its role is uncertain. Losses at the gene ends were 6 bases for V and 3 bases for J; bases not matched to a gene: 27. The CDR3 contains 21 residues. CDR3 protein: CASSYKHRDYVLGSVTDTQYF. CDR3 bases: TGCGCCAGCAGCTACAAACACCGGGACTACGTATTGGGATCCGTTACAGATACGCAGTATTTT.

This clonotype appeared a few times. The CDR3 DNA is TGTGCCAGCAGCCCAGGGAAGTTAGGGGTAGTGGATACGCAGTATTTT. This codes for CASSPGKLGVVDTQYF. This rearrangement joins TRBV13 to TRBJ2-3; a weak D match, TRBD1 (5 bases). CDR3 length: 16 residues. Trimming removed 5 bases at V and 6 bases at J, with 21 bases between. Looked up from germline, CDR1 is PRHDT and CDR2 is FYEKMQ (reference sequence).

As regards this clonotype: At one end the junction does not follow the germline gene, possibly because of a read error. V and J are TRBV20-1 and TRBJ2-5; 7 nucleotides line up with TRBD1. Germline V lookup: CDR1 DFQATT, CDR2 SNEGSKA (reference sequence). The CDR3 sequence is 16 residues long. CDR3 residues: CCARDRGQNYQETQYF. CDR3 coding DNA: TGCTGTGCTAGAGATAGGGGACAGAACTACCAAGAGACCCAGTACTTC.

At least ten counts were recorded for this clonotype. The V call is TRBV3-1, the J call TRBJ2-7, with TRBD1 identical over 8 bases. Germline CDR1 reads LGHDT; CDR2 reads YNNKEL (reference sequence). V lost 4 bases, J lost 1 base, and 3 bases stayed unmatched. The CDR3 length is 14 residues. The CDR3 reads CASSPTGVSYEQYF. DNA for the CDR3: TGTGCCAGCAGCCCGACAGGGGTATCCTACGAGCAGTACTTC.

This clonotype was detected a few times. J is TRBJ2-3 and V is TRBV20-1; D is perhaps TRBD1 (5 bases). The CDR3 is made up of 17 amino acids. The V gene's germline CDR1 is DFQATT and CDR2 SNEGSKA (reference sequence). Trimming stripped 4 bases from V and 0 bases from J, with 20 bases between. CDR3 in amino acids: CSATDSQGSPSTDTQYF. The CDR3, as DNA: TGCAGTGCTACGGATAGTCAGGGATCACCTAGCACAGATACGCAGTATTTT.

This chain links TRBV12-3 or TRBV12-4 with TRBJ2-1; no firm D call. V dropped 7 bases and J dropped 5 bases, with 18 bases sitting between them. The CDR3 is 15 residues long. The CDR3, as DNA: TGTGCCAGCACCGCGGTACGGTCATACCACAATGAGCAGTTCTTC. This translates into CASTAVRSYHNEQFF.

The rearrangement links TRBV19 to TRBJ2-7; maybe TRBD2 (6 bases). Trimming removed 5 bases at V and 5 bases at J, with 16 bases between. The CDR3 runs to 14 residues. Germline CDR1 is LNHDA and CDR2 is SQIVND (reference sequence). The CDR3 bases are TGTGCCAGTAGTCGCGGCCGACCGGGGGACGAGCAGTACTTC. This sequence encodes CASSRGRPGDEQYF. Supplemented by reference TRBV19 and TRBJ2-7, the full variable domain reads DGGITQSPKYLFRKEGQNVTLSCEQNLNHDAMYWYRQDPGQGLRLIYYSQIVNDFQKGDIAEGYSVSREKKESFPLTVTSAQKNPTAFYLCASSRGRPGDEQYFGPGTRLTVT.

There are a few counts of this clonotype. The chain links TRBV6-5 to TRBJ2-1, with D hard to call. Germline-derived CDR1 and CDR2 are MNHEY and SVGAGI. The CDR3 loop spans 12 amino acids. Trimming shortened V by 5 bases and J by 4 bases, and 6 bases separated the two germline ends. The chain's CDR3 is CASSDWYNEQFF. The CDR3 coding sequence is TGTGCCAGCAGTGACTGGTACAATGAGCAGTTCTTC.

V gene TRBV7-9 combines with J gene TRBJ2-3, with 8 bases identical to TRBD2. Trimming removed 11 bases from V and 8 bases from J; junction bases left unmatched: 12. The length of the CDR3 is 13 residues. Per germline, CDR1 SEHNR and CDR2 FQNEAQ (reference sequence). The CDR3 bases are TGTGCCGGACAAATTAGCGGGGAATCTACGCAGTATTTT. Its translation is CAGQISGESTQYF.

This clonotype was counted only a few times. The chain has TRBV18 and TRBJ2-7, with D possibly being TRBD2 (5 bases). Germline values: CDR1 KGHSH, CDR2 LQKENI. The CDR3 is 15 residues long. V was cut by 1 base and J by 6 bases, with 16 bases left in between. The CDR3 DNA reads TGTGCCAGCTCACCACGCTCCCGAGAAGGAGGCGAGCAGTACTTC. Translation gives CASSPRSREGGEQYF.

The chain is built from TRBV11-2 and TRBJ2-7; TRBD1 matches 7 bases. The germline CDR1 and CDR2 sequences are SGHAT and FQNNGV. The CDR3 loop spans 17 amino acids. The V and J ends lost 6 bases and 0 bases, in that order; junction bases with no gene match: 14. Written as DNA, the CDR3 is TGTGCCAGCAGACCTTCCCCCTTGACAGGGAGCTCCTACGAGCAGTACTTC. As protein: CASRPSPLTGSSYEQYF.

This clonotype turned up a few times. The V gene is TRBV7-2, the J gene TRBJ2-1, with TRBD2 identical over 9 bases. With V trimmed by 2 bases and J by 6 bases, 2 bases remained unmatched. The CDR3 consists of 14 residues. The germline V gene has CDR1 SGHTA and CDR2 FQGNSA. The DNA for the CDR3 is TGTGCCAGCAGCTTATGGCGGGAGGGCAATGAGCAGTTCTTC. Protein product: CASSLWREGNEQFF.

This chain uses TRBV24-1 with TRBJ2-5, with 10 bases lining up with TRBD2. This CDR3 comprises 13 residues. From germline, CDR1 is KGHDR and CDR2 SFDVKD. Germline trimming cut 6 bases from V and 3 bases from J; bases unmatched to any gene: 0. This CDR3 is CATSLAGEETQYF. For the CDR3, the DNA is TGTGCCACCAGTCTAGCGGGAGAAGAGACCCAGTACTTC.

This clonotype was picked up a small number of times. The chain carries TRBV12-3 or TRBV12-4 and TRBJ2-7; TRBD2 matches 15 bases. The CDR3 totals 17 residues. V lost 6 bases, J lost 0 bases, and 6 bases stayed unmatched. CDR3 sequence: CASSPGLAGGGSYEQYF. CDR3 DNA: TGTGCCAGCAGCCCGGGACTAGCGGGAGGTGGCTCCTACGAGCAGTACTTC.

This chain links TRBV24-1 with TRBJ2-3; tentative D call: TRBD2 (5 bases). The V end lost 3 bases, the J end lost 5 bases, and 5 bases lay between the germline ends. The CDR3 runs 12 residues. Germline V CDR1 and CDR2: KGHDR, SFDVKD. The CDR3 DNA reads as TGTGCCACCAGTGATAGCGGAGATACGCAGTATTTT. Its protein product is CATSDSGDTQYF.

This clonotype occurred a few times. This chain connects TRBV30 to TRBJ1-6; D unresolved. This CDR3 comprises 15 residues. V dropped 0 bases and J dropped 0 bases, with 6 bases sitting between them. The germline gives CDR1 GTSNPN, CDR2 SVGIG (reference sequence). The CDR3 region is CAWSVQSSYNSPLHF. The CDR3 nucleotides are TGTGCCTGGAGTGTCCAGAGCTCCTATAATTCACCCCTCCACTTT.

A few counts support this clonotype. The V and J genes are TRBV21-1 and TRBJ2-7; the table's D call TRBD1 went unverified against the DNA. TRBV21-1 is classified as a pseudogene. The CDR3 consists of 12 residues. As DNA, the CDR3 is TGTGCCACCCCGAGGGGGGGGGACGAGCAGTACTTC. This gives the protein CATPRGGDEQYF.

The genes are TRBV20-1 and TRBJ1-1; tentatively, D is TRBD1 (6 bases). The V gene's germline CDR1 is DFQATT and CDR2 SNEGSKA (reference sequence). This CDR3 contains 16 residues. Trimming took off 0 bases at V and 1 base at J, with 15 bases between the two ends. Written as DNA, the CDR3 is TGCAGTGCTAGAGAACAGGGCGGTGGAGGGAACACTGAAGCTTTCTTT. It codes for CSAREQGGGGNTEAFF.

The CDR3 nucleotides read TGTGCCAGCACCCGGGACTTCTTTAATGAAAAACTGTTTTTT. Its protein product is CASTRDFFNEKLFF. The chain is built from TRBV5-5 and TRBJ1-4; possibly TRBD1 for D (5 bases). Trimming removed 6 bases at V and 4 bases at J, with 13 bases between. The CDR3 consists of 14 residues. Germline loops: CDR1 SGHKS, CDR2 YYEKEE (reference sequence). Complete variable domain (other parts from reference TRBV5-5 and TRBJ1-4): DAGVTQSPTHLIKTRGQQVTLRCSPISGHKSVSWYQQVLGQGPQFIFQYYEKEERGRGNFPDRFSARQFPNYSSELNVNALLLGDSALYLCASTRDFFNEKLFFGSGTQLSVL.

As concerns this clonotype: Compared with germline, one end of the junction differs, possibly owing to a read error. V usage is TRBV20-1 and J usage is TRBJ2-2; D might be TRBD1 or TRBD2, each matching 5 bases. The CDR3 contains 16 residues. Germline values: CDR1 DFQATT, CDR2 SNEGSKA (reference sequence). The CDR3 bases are TGCTGTGCTAGAGGGGTGGGAAGGCCTACTACCGGGGAGCTGTTTTTT. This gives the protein CCARGVGRPTTGELFF.

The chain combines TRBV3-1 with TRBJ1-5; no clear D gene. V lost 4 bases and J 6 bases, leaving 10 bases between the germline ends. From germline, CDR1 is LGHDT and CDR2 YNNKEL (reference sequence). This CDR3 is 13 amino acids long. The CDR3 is CASSRRLAQPQHF. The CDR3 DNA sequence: TGTGCCAGCAGCCGTAGACTCGCTCAGCCCCAGCATTTT.

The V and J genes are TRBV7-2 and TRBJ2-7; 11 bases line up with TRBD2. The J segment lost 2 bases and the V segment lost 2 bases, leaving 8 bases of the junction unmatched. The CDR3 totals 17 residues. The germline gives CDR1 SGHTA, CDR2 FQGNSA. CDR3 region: CASSLSSGRAKAYEQYF. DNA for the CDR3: TGTGCCAGCAGCTTAAGTAGCGGGAGGGCCAAGGCCTACGAGCAGTACTTC.

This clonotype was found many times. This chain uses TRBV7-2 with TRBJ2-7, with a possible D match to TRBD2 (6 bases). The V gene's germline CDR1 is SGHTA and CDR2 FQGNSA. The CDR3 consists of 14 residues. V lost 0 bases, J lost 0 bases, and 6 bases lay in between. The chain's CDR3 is CASSLAGSSYEQYF. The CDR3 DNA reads TGTGCCAGCAGCTTAGCCGGGAGCTCCTACGAGCAGTACTTC.

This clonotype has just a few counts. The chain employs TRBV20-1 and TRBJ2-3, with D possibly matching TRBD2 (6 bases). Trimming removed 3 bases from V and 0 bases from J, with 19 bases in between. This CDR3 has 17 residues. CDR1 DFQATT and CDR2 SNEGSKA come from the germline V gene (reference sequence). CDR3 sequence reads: CSASGAGTNLSTDTQYF. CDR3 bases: TGCAGTGCTAGTGGGGCGGGAACCAACCTAAGCACAGATACGCAGTATTTT.

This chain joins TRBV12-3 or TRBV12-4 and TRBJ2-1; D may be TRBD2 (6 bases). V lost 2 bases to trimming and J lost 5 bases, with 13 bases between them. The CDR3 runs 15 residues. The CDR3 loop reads CASSLSSGGHNEQFF. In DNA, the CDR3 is TGTGCCAGCAGTTTAAGTAGCGGAGGCCACAATGAGCAGTTCTTC.

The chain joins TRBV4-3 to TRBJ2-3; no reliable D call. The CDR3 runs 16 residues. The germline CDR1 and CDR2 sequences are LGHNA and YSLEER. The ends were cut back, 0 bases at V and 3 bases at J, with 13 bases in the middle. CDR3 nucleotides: TGCGCCAGCAGCCAAGATGTCGGAGTTGGGACAGATACGCAGTATTTT. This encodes CASSQDVGVGTDTQYF.